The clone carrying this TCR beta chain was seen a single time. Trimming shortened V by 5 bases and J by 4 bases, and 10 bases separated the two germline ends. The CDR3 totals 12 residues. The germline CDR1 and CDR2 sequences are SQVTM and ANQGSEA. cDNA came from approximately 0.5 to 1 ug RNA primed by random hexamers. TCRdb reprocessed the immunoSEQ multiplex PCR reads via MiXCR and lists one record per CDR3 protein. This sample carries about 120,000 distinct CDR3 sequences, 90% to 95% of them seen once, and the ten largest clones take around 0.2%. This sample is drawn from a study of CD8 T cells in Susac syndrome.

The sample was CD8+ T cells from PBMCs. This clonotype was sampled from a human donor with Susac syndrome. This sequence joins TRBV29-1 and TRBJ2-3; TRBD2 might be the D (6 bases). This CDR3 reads CSVTLAPDTQYF. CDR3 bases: TGCAGCGTTACGCTAGCGCCAGATACGCAGTATTTT.